The 19 T cell receptor beta chains in this list originate from one sample, sequenced in a study of cytomegalovirus exposure and HLA in healthy donors. Both 60 Vbeta primers and 13 Jbeta primers went into the PCR. Only in-frame clones appear in the TCRdb table, and some are missing; sequencing was by immunoSEQ multiplex PCR. The sample consists of 110,000 to 150,000 clones, about 76% of them appearing once. The sequencing input was PBMCs. The origin of the receptors is a male donor in good health and CMV-seronegative.

The chain uses TRBV4-1 and TRBJ1-4; no firm D call. Trimming took off 7 bases at V and 5 bases at J, with 14 bases between the two ends. Germline lookup yields CDR1 MGHRA and CDR2 YSYEKL. The CDR3 totals 14 residues. The CDR3: CASTEGLRNEKLFF. Here the CDR3 DNA reads TGCGCCAGCACAGAGGGTCTGCGGAATGAAAAACTGTTTTTT.

The CDR3 DNA reads as TGTGCCAGCAGTGGAGACCACCTGAACACTGAAGCTTTCTTT. This translates into CASSGDHLNTEAFF. The chain couples TRBV27 to TRBJ1-1, with D unresolved. The CDR3 totals 14 residues. Germline CDR1 and CDR2: MNHEY and SMNVEV (reference sequence). V lost 5 bases and J lost 0, with 10 bases in between.

The chain combines TRBV5-1 with TRBJ2-3, with TRBD2 matching 11 bases. The germline V gene has CDR1 SGHRS and CDR2 YFSETQ. The trim removed 2 bases at V and 4 bases at J, leaving 0 bases unmatched. The length of the CDR3 is 14 residues. DNA of the CDR3: TGCGCCAGCAGCTTACTAGCGGGGGCAGATACGCAGTATTTT. Encoded protein: CASSLLAGADTQYF.

The rearrangement uses TRBV7-6 and TRBJ2-1; 10 bases agree with TRBD1. The V segment lost 4 bases and the J segment 2 bases; nucleotides outside the gene matches: 2. The CDR3 consists of 15 residues. The germline CDR1 and CDR2 sequences are SGHVS and FNYEAQ. The CDR3 sequence is CASSSGTGAYNEQFF. For the CDR3, the DNA is TGTGCCAGCAGCTCCGGGACAGGGGCCTACAATGAGCAGTTCTTC. Full variable domain (rest looked up from reference TRBV7-6 and TRBJ2-1): GAGVSQSPRYKVTKRGQDVALRCDPISGHVSLYWYRQALGQGPEFLTYFNYEAQQDKSGLPNDRFSAERPEGSISTLTIQRTEQRDSAMYRCASSSGTGAYNEQFFGPGTRLTVL.

The chain links TRBV7-2 to TRBJ1-2, with D possibly being TRBD1 (5 bases). The length of the CDR3 is 15 residues. The V end was cut by 5 bases, the J end by 6 bases, with 19 bases between. Germline CDR1 and CDR2: SGHTA and FQGNSA. The DNA of the CDR3 is TGTGCCAGCAGCCCCCAGTGGGGGGGGGAGAATGGCTACACCTTC. Translated, it gives CASSPQWGGENGYTF.

The chain has TRBV11-2 and TRBJ2-5; perhaps TRBD2 as D (6 bases). Trimming removed 5 bases at V and 4 bases at J, with 20 bases between. CDR1 is SGHAT, CDR2 FQNNGV, per germline. CDR3 length: 16 residues. The CDR3 here is CASSIPRGPGLETQYF. CDR3 DNA: TGTGCCAGCAGCATACCCCGAGGACCGGGACTAGAGACCCAGTACTTC.

V usage is TRBV19 and J usage is TRBJ2-1, with 8 bases fitting TRBD1. Germline CDR1 reads LNHDA; CDR2 reads SQIVND (reference sequence). V lost 1 base, J lost 9 bases, and 11 bases stayed unmatched. CDR3 size: 16 residues. CDR3 nucleotide sequence: TGTGCCAGTAGTATAGGAGGGTACTCAGGGGGCGCTGAGCAGTTCTTC. This encodes CASSIGGYSGGAEQFF. Using reference TRBV19 and TRBJ2-1 for the parts outside the CDR3, the full variable domain is DGGITQSPKYLFRKEGQNVTLSCEQNLNHDAMYWYRQDPGQGLRLIYYSQIVNDFQKGDIAEGYSVSREKKESFPLTVTSAQKNPTAFYLCASSIGGYSGGAEQFFGPGTRLTVL.

The chain couples TRBV6-1 to TRBJ2-7; D is undetermined. The germline CDR1 and CDR2 sequences are MNHNS and SASEGT. The germline V and J ends were trimmed by 5 bases and 5 bases, with 7 bases remaining between them. The CDR3 runs 11 residues. CDR3 sequence reads: CASSQVNEQYF. DNA of the CDR3: TGTGCCAGCAGTCAGGTGAACGAGCAGTACTTC.

The chain employs TRBV9 and TRBJ2-3; the match to TRBD1 covers 8 bases. Germline CDR1 is SGDLS and CDR2 is YYNGEE. The CDR3 is 18 amino acids. The junction had 11 bases not matched to a gene; V was cut back by 2 bases and J by 0 bases. The CDR3 here is CASSVDRAILTSTDTQYF. The CDR3 DNA sequence: TGTGCCAGCAGCGTGGACAGGGCTATATTAACTAGCACAGATACGCAGTATTTT.

For this clone: At one of its ends the junction is not consistent with the germline gene, which may arise from a read error. This chain uses TRBV7-7 with TRBJ2-1; 7 bases line up with TRBD2. CDR3 length equals 21 residues. Germline V gives CDR1 SSHAT, CDR2 FNYEAQ (reference sequence). Here the CDR3 DNA reads TGTGCTAGCAGCTTAGCGTTTAGCAATCTGGGGAGCGGGGACGATTACAATGAGCAGTTCTTC. As protein: CASSLAFSNLGSGDDYNEQFF.

The genes are TRBV29-1 and TRBJ2-5, with 12 nucleotides matching TRBD1. The germline CDR1 and CDR2 sequences are SQVTM and ANQGSEA. The junction had 9 bases not matched to a gene; V was cut back by 6 bases and J by 4 bases. CDR3 length: 15 residues. As DNA, the CDR3 is TGCAGCGTCCGAGGGACAGGGGGCTCGGTAGAGACCCAGTACTTC. It specifies CSVRGTGGSVETQYF.

This chain uses TRBV7-2 with TRBJ1-2; D unclear. The CDR3 has 13 amino acids. Germline-derived CDR1 and CDR2 are SGHTA and FQGNSA. Trimming pared 1 base from V and 4 bases from J, leaving 7 bases between. CDR3 in amino acids: CASSLGVRYGYTF. DNA for the CDR3: TGTGCCAGCAGCTTAGGCGTCCGCTATGGCTACACCTTC.

The chain has TRBV7-8 and TRBJ1-2, with D possibly being TRBD1 (6 bases). Trimming took 7 bases from V and 1 from J, leaving 19 bases between them. Germline V gives CDR1 SGHVS, CDR2 FQNEAQ. The CDR3 totals 16 residues. CDR3 region: CASTDINSRGNYGYTF. The CDR3 DNA is TGTGCCAGCACCGATATTAACTCCAGGGGTAACTATGGCTACACCTTC. Using reference TRBV7-8 and TRBJ1-2 for the parts outside the CDR3, the full variable domain is GAGVSQSPRYKVAKRGQDVALRCDPISGHVSLFWYQQALGQGPEFLTYFQNEAQLDKSGLPSDRFFAERPEGSVSTLKIQRTQQEDSAVYLCASTDINSRGNYGYTFGSGTRLTVV.

V usage is TRBV27 and J usage is TRBJ2-5; tentative D call: TRBD2 (5 bases). This CDR3 spans 14 amino acids. The V gene lost 2 bases and the J gene lost 7 bases, with 14 bases spanning the gap. Germline-derived CDR1 and CDR2 are MNHEY and SMNVEV (reference sequence). DNA for the CDR3: TGTGCCAGCAGTTTACGGGAAGTTTTTGGGACCCAGTACTTC. It translates to CASSLREVFGTQYF.

This chain uses TRBV29-1 with TRBJ1-5; 7 bases match TRBD1. Germline V lookup: CDR1 SQVTM, CDR2 ANQGSEA. V lost 7 bases to trimming and J lost 2 bases; unmatched junction nucleotides: 5. This CDR3 region has 13 residues. The CDR3 DNA reads TGCAGCGCCTCAGGGGGAGGCAATCAGCCCCAGCATTTT. Translated, it gives CSASGGGNQPQHF.

The chain is built from TRBV28 and TRBJ1-2; D may be TRBD1 (5 bases). Germline V gives CDR1 MDHEN, CDR2 SYDVKM. The CDR3 covers 15 residues. Trimming pared 3 bases from V and 7 bases from J, leaving 18 bases between. The CDR3 spells CASSFFRDSSGGYTF. CDR3 nucleotides: TGTGCCAGCAGTTTCTTTCGCGACAGTAGCGGTGGCTACACCTTC.

The V gene is TRBV5-4, the J gene TRBJ1-6, with a tentative D call TRBD1 (5 bases). CDR1 is SGHNT and CDR2 is YYREEE in the germline V gene (reference sequence). This CDR3 is built from 14 residues. With 6 bases removed from V and 7 bases from J, the gap between germline ends came to 14 bases. The CDR3 region has the DNA TGTGCCAGCAAGCTCGATCAGGGAAATTCACCCCTCCACTTT. It codes for CASKLDQGNSPLHF.

The chain combines TRBV4-3 with TRBJ2-7; maybe TRBD2 (5 bases). This CDR3 region has 14 residues. Germline CDR1 reads LGHNA; CDR2 reads YSLEER. Trimming pared 0 bases from V and 5 bases from J, leaving 11 bases between. In nucleotides, the CDR3 is TGCGCCAGCAGCCAAGAATCGGGGAGCCACGAGCAGTACTTC. It yields the protein CASSQESGSHEQYF.

The chain carries TRBV16 and TRBJ1-1, with D tentatively TRBD1 (5 bases). Germline lookup yields CDR1 KGHSY and CDR2 FQNENV. This CDR3 region has 15 residues. Trimming left V 4 bases short and J 1 base short, with 13 bases between. The CDR3: CASSLNRNPNTEAFF. Written as DNA, the CDR3 is TGTGCCAGCAGCCTTAACAGGAACCCGAACACTGAAGCTTTCTTT.